This T cell receptor beta chain was obtained from a study of shared clonotypes between healthy human individuals. The assay ran at deep level. This table comes from immunoSEQ multiplex PCR, and its TCRdb copy is limited to in-frame clones, with some not included. The sample carries about 2 million clones, approximately 94% recorded once. Germline V gene lookup returns CDR1 MDHEN and CDR2 SYDVKM. The CDR3 length is 14 residues. V was trimmed by 2 bases and J by 0 bases, leaving 8 bases between them. CD8 cells regarded as naive lacked CD45RO, were positively chosen for CCR7, and omitted terminally differentiated effector memory CD45RA+ cells. Each sample came from a Caucasian adult donor living in Nashville, Tennessee.

The chain joins TRBV28 to TRBJ2-7, with D hard to call. The clonotype was recovered from a man aged 18 to 35 in good health. Sequencing was carried out using naive CD8+ T cells sorted from blood. CDR3 coding DNA: TGTGCCAGCAGTTTAGAAATACCCTCCTACGAGCAGTACTTC. It specifies CASSLEIPSYEQYF.